This T cell receptor beta chain comes out of a study of cytotoxic CD8 clonotypes in ibrutinib-treated CLL. Across the whole study: Timing of response sample collection was a median roughly twelve months after treatment start, with a range of 6 to 36.

In regard to this clone: What it recognizes is unknown.

Assay used: immunoSEQ multiplex PCR; TCRdb lists only in-frame clones, some missing. The sample carries under 40,000 clones, approximately 51% recorded once. V was shortened by 8 bases and J by 2 bases, with 13 bases between the two germline ends. The germline V gene has CDR1 MNHEY and CDR2 SVGAGI. CDR3 size: 14 residues. Points from the study as a whole: The study sampled sustained-remission and progressing patients at different times. Patients had baseline clonality above age-matched healthy donors, and this clonality moved with circulating CD8+ T-cell counts. Ibrutinib response saw clonality rise, and progression saw it return toward baseline.

This specimen consisted of PBMCs, obtained before ibrutinib treatment. The TCR comes from a human donor with chronic lymphocytic leukemia. The chain links TRBV6-5 to TRBJ1-5; D might be TRBD1 (5 bases). The CDR3 spells CASWDRRGNQPQHF. DNA of the CDR3: TGTGCCAGCTGGGACCGACGGGGCAATCAGCCCCAGCATTTT.